A selection of T cell receptor beta chains follows, all from one sample in a study of shared clonotypes between healthy human individuals. TCRdb's copy holds only in-frame clones and misses some; the assay was immunoSEQ multiplex PCR. Here the sample spans more than 150,000 clones, approximately 95% being singletons. Sequencing was performed on naive CD4+ T cells sorted from blood. The receptors come from a woman aged 25 to 39 in good health. The CDR3 runs from the conserved cysteine through the conserved F or W. Fields, in order: V gene, clone size, J gene, D gene, CDR3 DNA, CDR3 protein. The D gene is left open where the match is weak. Rows may omit the clone size; those that give it use once, few, many or a size class.

>TRBV7-9|NA|TRBJ1-6|NA
TGTGCCAGCAGGAAATCCGGGACGCCGAGCTCCTATAATTCACCCCTCCACTTT
CASRKSGTPSSYNSPLHF
>TRBV7-8|NA|TRBJ2-7|TRBD2
TGTGCCAGCAGCAACCTACTAGCGGGAGCTAGCGAGCAGTACTTC
CASSNLLAGASEQYF
>TRBV18|NA|TRBJ2-7|TRBD1
TGTGCCAGCTCTAAGACCGGGACAGGGAGCTACGAGCAGTACTTC
CASSKTGTGSYEQYF
>TRBV7-9|NA|TRBJ2-5|TRBD2
TGTGCCAGCAGCTTAAAGGCCAATCCGGGACTAGCGGGACGAGAGACCCAGTACTTC
CASSLKANPGLAGRETQYF
>TRBV18|NA|TRBJ1-4|TRBD1
TGTGCCAGCTCACCGTTAAGACAGGGTTCTAATGAAAAACTGTTTTTT
CASSPLRQGSNEKLFF
>TRBV6-5|once|TRBJ1-2|NA
TGTGCCAGCAGTTCCACCCTTCAGGGGTTGGAAGATGGCTACACCTTC
CASSSTLQGLEDGYTF
>TRBV6-4|NA|TRBJ2-2|NA
TGTGCCAGCAGACAGGGGTTTAGCGGGATCCGCCCGAACACCGGGGAGCTGTTTTTT
CASRQGFSGIRPNTGELFF
>TRBV4-1|once|TRBJ2-7|NA
TGCGCCAGCAGCCAAGAGCTAGTTTCACCCTACGAGCAGTACTTC
CASSQELVSPYEQYF
>TRBV28|NA|TRBJ1-1|NA
TGTGCCAGCAGTTTGAATCGTCAGGCGAACACTGAAGCTTTCTTT
CASSLNRQANTEAFF
>TRBV11-2|NA|TRBJ2-7|NA
TGTGCCAGCAGCTTATTTCACTACGAGCAGTACTTC
CASSLFHYEQYF
>TRBV18|NA|TRBJ1-5|TRBD1
TGTGCCAGCTCACCATCAGGGGGGCGAAGTCAGCCCCAGCATTTT
CASSPSGGRSQPQHF
>TRBV10-3|NA|TRBJ2-7|NA
TGTGCCATCAGTGAGAATGATGAGAAGGGGTTCTACTTC
CAISENDEKGFYF
>TRBV18|NA|TRBJ2-3|TRBD2
TGTGCCAGCTCATTCGCCGGGACTAGCGTATCAGATACGCAGTATTTT
CASSFAGTSVSDTQYF
>TRBV29-1|NA|TRBJ2-7|TRBD1
TGCAGCGTTGAAGATCACCGGGACCGCACAGGGGCGGGCGAGCAGTACTTC
CSVEDHRDRTGAGEQYF
>TRBV30|once|TRBJ2-1|NA
TGTGCCTGGAGAGGGCCCTACAATGAGCAGTTCTTC
CAWRGPYNEQFF
>TRBV18|NA|TRBJ2-7|NA
TGTGCCAGCTCACCATTGGCCGGGCCCTACGAGCAGTACTTC
CASSPLAGPYEQYF
>TRBV15|NA|TRBJ1-2|NA
TGTGCCACCAGCAGAGGGGGGGACGGTAACTATGGCTACACCTTC
CATSRGGDGNYGYTF
>TRBV6-5|NA|TRBJ1-3|NA
TGTGCCAGCAGTTATACCCCTCTCCGCTCTGGAAACACCATATATTTT
CASSYTPLRSGNTIYF
>TRBV20-1|NA|TRBJ2-7|NA
TGCAGTGCTAGTCCGAGGGACGAGCAGTACTTC
CSASPRDEQYF
>TRBV19|NA|TRBJ1-2|NA
TGTGCCAGTAGTATTGTCCAGAGAGCTAACTATGGCTACACCTTC
CASSIVQRANYGYTF
>TRBV28|NA|TRBJ1-5|NA
TGTGCCAGCAGTTTACGTGACAACGCCCAGCATTTT
CASSLRDNAQHF
>TRBV7-3|NA|TRBJ2-1|TRBD2
TGTGCCAGCAGCTCTGGTCCGGGTCTAGCGGATTACAATGAGCAGTTCTTC
CASSSGPGLADYNEQFF
>TRBV5-6|NA|TRBJ2-3|NA
TGTGCCAGCAGCCCAGCGACAGTCTATGGCACAGATACGCAGTATTTT
CASSPATVYGTDTQYF
>TRBV14|NA|TRBJ2-1|NA
TGTGCCAGCAGCTTTCTGGTGCGGGCCTACAATGAGCAGTTCTTC
CASSFLVRAYNEQFF
>TRBV5-1|NA|TRBJ2-7|TRBD2
TGCGCCAGCAGCCTGAGCACTAGCGTCTCCCAACCACCCTACGAGCAGTACTTC
CASSLSTSVSQPPYEQYF
>TRBV28|NA|TRBJ2-1|NA
TGTGCCAGCAGTTTAGGGCAGTCGTACAATGAGCAGTTCTTC
CASSLGQSYNEQFF
>TRBV2|NA|TRBJ2-7|TRBD2
TGTGCCAGCAGTGTAGCGGGAGGGCCCGAGCAGTACTTC
CASSVAGGPEQYF
>TRBV28|NA|TRBJ2-7|TRBD1
TGTGCCAGCAACAGGGGGCTCTACGAGCAGTACTTC
CASNRGLYEQYF
>TRBV18|NA|TRBJ1-2|NA
TGTGCCAGCTCACAAGGACAGACTAACTATGGCTACACCTTC
CASSQGQTNYGYTF
>TRBV28|NA|TRBJ2-1|NA
TGTGCCAGCAGTTTGGCCGGGGTCTCCTACAATGAGCAGTTCTTC
CASSLAGVSYNEQFF
>TRBV5-1|NA|TRBJ2-7|TRBD2
TGCGCCAGCAGCTTGGGGATAGCGGGAGGGCCATCCGAGCAGTACTTC
CASSLGIAGGPSEQYF
>TRBV7-8|NA|TRBJ2-7|TRBD1
TGTGCCAGCAGCTTAACAGGGGCATACGAGCAGTACTTC
CASSLTGAYEQYF
>TRBV9|NA|TRBJ1-5|NA
TGTGCCAGCAGCTTCAGCCGCGGACCCCATCAGCCCCAGCATTTT
CASSFSRGPHQPQHF